The present T cell receptor beta chain was sequenced within a study of cytomegalovirus exposure and HLA in healthy donors (dated by TCRdb to 2017 to 2019). The study in broad terms: An earlier analysis of fewer than 750 of the donors reported over 250 Gb of sequence data and 95 million to 120 million unique TCR beta sequences obtained from 150 million to 200 million T cells. The aim of the study was to test whether cataloging public T cell receptors could identify signatures of past pathogen exposure. Donor age, sex, ethnicity and CMV serostatus were compiled together with the repertoire data. Rather than using new phenotypic data, the later analysis identified candidate immune exposures from TCR beta sequences and from how often those sequences occurred across donors. To study patterns of TCR occurrence, a later analysis re-analyzed previously published TCR beta repertoires from 666 donors and added high-resolution HLA genotyping. HLA typing included class I and class II loci at four-digit resolution. To decide whether each TCR beta V gene segment behaved as functional or pseudogenic, an earlier analysis of some 600 of the donors relied on high-throughput TCR beta sequencing. Four to six DR-DQ haplotypes were handled as single units for association and clustering, since linkage in the cohort was strong. An early release covering 550 to 650 HLA-typed donors comprised roughly 300 gigabases of sequencing data and around 85 million unique TCR sequences. Genome-wide SNP genotypes for about 60% of the 666 donors were used in a later genetic analysis, which treated that subset as a discovery cohort. Typing coverage varied by locus: 629-630 donors for A, B, C, DRB1 and DQB1; approximately 500 for DQA1; more than 600 for DPA1; roughly 470 for DPB1. Of the roughly 420 genotyped donors, approximately 81% were placed in the genetic ancestry cluster associated with self-reported Caucasian donors. Besides the first cohort of 500 to 700 subjects, a separate validation cohort made up of over 100 different subjects was used. The study profiled the T cell repertoires of fewer than 850 subjects by immunosequencing and related them to cytomegalovirus serostatus. All discovery cohort repertoires had been generated on a single sequencing platform. Among roughly 400 genotyped donors of the cohort, an average of approximately 200,000 unique TCR beta nucleotide sequences was sequenced per donor, of which about 18% were non-productive. To predict cytomegalovirus infection status, the study brought together high-throughput TCR immunosequencing, statistical association of individual TCRs with disease status, and machine learning.

Regarding this clone: The antigen it recognizes is unknown. Base qualities were left out, and no much larger clone turns up one base away.

Receptor libraries were prepared by the immunoSEQ multiplex PCR assay. For the multiplex PCR, a mixture combining 60 forward primers for TCR Vbeta segments and 13 reverse primers for TCR Jbeta segments was used. Amplification of the CDR3 region of rearranged TCR beta genes was performed with a multiplex PCR assay on genomic DNA. The amplified TCR beta libraries were sequenced on the Illumina HiSeq System as 87-base-pair reads. The study's processing was this. A later analysis tallied 70 million to 100 million unique TCR beta chains across the approximately 670 repertoires, and about 10 million of those chains were shared by two or more donors. Raw reads were error-corrected and collapsed into unique sequences with a nearest-neighbor algorithm that merged closely related sequences to remove PCR and sequencing errors. CDR3 sequences were aligned to IMGT reference sequences to assign V, D and J gene segments. For a sequence to be retained, a match of at least six nucleotides was required to both a V gene segment and a J gene segment. A rearrangement counted as productive if the CDR3 had no stop codons and remained in frame with V and J, and every other rearrangement counted as non-productive. Following IMGT convention, CDR3 was defined as the stretch from the second conserved V-encoded cysteine to the conserved J-encoded phenylalanine. The earlier analysis of roughly 590 of the donors excluded any sequence lacking an unambiguous match to a single V gene segment. An earlier analysis of fewer than 650 of the donors classified V segments as functional when productive rearrangements were above 56.7% and as segregating when the standard deviation between donors was above 5%. To diagnose cytomegalovirus status from the catalog of TCR beta chain sequences, a statistical classification framework was built. A later analysis assigned V and J genes by comparing TCR nucleotide sequences with IMGT/GENE-DB human TR gene sequences. Using the TCRdist pipeline, a later analysis assigned CDR3 sequences along with most-parsimonious VDJ recombination scenarios. In a later analysis, each TCR beta chain was defined by its CDR3 amino acid sequence together with its V-gene family, and reads without a unique V-gene family were excluded. In a later analysis, around 600 highly shared, low-generation-probability nucleotide sequences were removed to address suspected cross-contamination and a sequencing artifact. For each public chain, a later analysis derived a clonal expansion index from normalized ranks of inferred template counts within each repertoire. Generation probabilities in a later analysis came from a VDJ recombination model fitted to out-of-frame rearrangements, and those results were checked against IGoR. Hypergeometric tests were used in a later analysis to score TCR-TCR, TCR-HLA and TCR-CMV co-occurrence, with a repertoire-size bias correction applied to the TCR pairs. To estimate false discovery rates, a later analysis permuted the HLA or CMV assignments 20 times. In a later analysis, co-occurring TCRs were grouped using DBSCAN, and TCRdist sequence similarity was added for clustering within HLA-allele-positive subsets. Repertoires with fewer than 30,000 or more than 120,000 public chains were left out of co-occurrence clustering, as were a handful of repertoires with anomalous nucleotide sharing. TCRdb took over this immuneACCESS table, retaining in-frame rearrangements with V and J assigned. Such tables are incomplete; in checked studies, under half of the missing clones stem from an unresolved V gene, and the remainder is unexplained. The V and J calls and clone size are taken from that table; D and trimming were inferred from the DNA. Counted in this sample were some 70,000 clones; approximately 82% of them appeared once. Under 2.5% of the sample is taken by the ten largest.

V is reduced by 4 bases and J by 0 bases, leaving a spacing of 8 bases between them. The germline V gene yields SGHRS for CDR1 and YFSETQ for CDR2. The CDR3 goes from the cysteine to the phenylalanine over 15 residues. CDR3 DNA is the only sequence kept; it has 45 bases, read in frame from the first base. The study at large found these results: The classifier was reported to diagnose cytomegalovirus status with high specificity and sensitivity in both the original and validation cohorts. In a later analysis, HLA-associated TCR beta chains were found to be more clonally expanded and to have lower generation probabilities than equally common non-associated chains. Because the 87-base-pair reads could not distinguish some IMGT-functional V segments, including TRBV6-2 and TRBV6-3, those segments were excluded. Correlated functional status among segregating V segments might be attributable to linkage disequilibrium, but an unknown experimental factor could not be ruled out. In a later analysis, most CMV-associated TCR beta chains were found to appear HLA-restricted, with HLA associations seemingly driven largely by CMV exposure. Only TCR beta chains were sequenced in this cohort, and the absence of alpha or paired-chain data limited detectable features. Because counts were too low, roughly 16 rarely observed V segments, including chromosome 9 orphons, were left out of the earlier analysis of about 500 of the donors. A total of some 180 TCR beta chains were listed by the study as associated with cytomegalovirus. The authors suggested that the approach could potentially be generalized to other disease states and immunological phenotypes. V-gene and J-gene trimming of TCR beta chains was associated with a missense DCLRE1C variant in a later genetic analysis, and the association was replicated in an independent cohort. According to a later genetic analysis, donors in an Asian-associated ancestry cluster had fewer N-insertions in productive TCRs than the roughly 670-donor mean. While some public TCRs were present in many individuals, most TCR sequences turned up only very rarely across donors. A later analysis reported that several top co-occurrence clusters appeared linked to parvovirus B19, influenza, CMV and Epstein-Barr virus. The presence/absence analyses assumed that sequencing depth was roughly uniform across donors, and that assumption may not be true. According to a later analysis, TCR association rates differed among HLA loci, with DRB1 alleles showing the most associated TCRs and HLA-C alleles showing the fewest. The sequencing pipeline was judged likely to have produced a cluster of highly shared sequence variants as a technical artifact. For the cohort, immune exposure information was limited to CMV serostatus. When HLA alleles, especially DR and DQ, strongly co-occurred, attributing TCR associations to individual alleles was difficult. Because HLA typing was missing for some donors at each locus, association tests included only the typed subset. A further reported finding was that TCR beta sequences accurately predicted the HLA-A and HLA-B alleles for most subjects in the first cohort. A later analysis associated some 17,000 TCR beta sequences with specific HLA alleles at a false discovery rate of 0.05. In vitro tests confirmed that a few of the cytomegalovirus-associated TCR beta chains recognize cytomegalovirus antigens. Broadly in line with IMGT annotations, most TCR beta V segments showed up in productive rearrangements about 90% or about 30% of the time in an earlier analysis of around 550 of the donors.

The cohort comprised around 690 healthy bone marrow donors. At the time of sampling, every cohort member was nominally healthy, though immune exposures that went unrecorded were likely present. The donor was CMV seronegative and was included in the group of several hundred seronegative cohort members. A peripheral blood sample was collected from each donor, and TCR beta sequencing was performed on peripheral blood mononuclear cells. The Qiagen DNeasy Blood Extraction Kit was used to extract genomic DNA from the blood cell samples. The sequence derives from a young man in good health and CMV-seronegative. Recombination joined TRBV5-1 with TRBJ1-6, with the D segment identity uncertain. Sequencing was done on a sample of PBMCs. The CDR3 reads CASSRGISYNSPLHF. The sequence in DNA is TGCGCCAGCAGCAGAGGGATCTCCTATAATTCACCCCTCCACTTT.